This TCR beta chain emerged from a study of shared clonotypes between healthy human individuals. Findings and limits, study-wide: Since donors were few, the genetic and exposure-history diversity represented was limited.

Of note for this clone: Its antigen is unknown.

The assay used deep level. A roughly 200 ng quantity of DNA, 30,000 to 35,000 T cell genomes, went into the sorted-subset replicate PCRs. As handled by the study authors: Filtering differed since immunoSEQ provided only junctions, with no quality scores. This table comes from immunoSEQ multiplex PCR, and its TCRdb copy is limited to in-frame clones, with some not included. From that table come the V and J calls and clone size; the DNA was used to work out D and trimming. Of about 2.1 million clones in the sample, about 93% were seen once. V trimming: 4 bases; J trimming: 5 bases; junction bases outside the gene matches: 7. Germline V lookup: CDR1 SGHRS, CDR2 YFSETQ. The CDR3 consists of 17 residues. Cells designated naive CD8 were CD45RO-negative and were positively selected for CCR7, with terminally differentiated effector memory CD45RA+ cells excluded.

Material for sequencing was naive CD8+ T cells from PBMCs. V is TRBV5-1 and J is TRBJ2-2; 14 bases match TRBD2. This TCR was sampled from a man aged 18 to 29 in good health. Some clones in this sample may be carry-over from other donors' samples. This CDR3 is CASSAGLAGVGTGELFF. Here the CDR3 DNA reads TGCGCCAGCAGCGCGGGACTAGCGGGAGTCGGGACCGGGGAGCTGTTTTTT.